A single sample is the source of the 10 T cell receptor beta chains below, sequenced in a study of cytomegalovirus exposure and HLA in healthy donors. With 60 Vbeta and 13 Jbeta primers, the PCR was carried out. The repertoire was sequenced with immunoSEQ multiplex PCR; TCRdb's copy has only in-frame clones and lacks some. The profile shows tens of thousands of clones, approximately 77% of them singletons. The specimen was PBMCs. Receptor source: a woman in her thirties or forties in good health and CMV-seropositive.

V usage is TRBV2 and J usage is TRBJ1-2; possibly TRBD1 for D (6 bases). V dropped 6 bases and J dropped 4 bases, with 12 bases sitting between them. CDR3 length: 13 amino acids. Per the germline V gene, CDR1 is SNHLY and CDR2 is FYNNEI. This CDR3 reads CASRQGRIYGYTF. The CDR3 DNA is TGTGCCAGCAGGCAGGGGAGAATCTATGGCTACACCTTC.

This clone showed up just a few times. The chain is built from TRBV4-3 and TRBJ2-3; 8 bases are a match to TRBD2. Germline assignment: CDR1 LGHNA and CDR2 YSLEER. The J segment lost 1 base and the V segment lost 0 bases, leaving 6 bases of the junction unmatched. CDR3 size: 17 residues. This chain's CDR3 is CASSQDGGLAGTDTQYF. Written as DNA, the CDR3 is TGCGCCAGCAGCCAAGATGGTGGACTAGCAGGCACAGATACGCAGTATTTT.

The chain employs TRBV5-6 and TRBJ1-4, with D maybe TRBD1 (6 bases). Germline V gives CDR1 SGHDT, CDR2 YYEEEE. This CDR3 comprises 13 residues. The V gene lost 4 bases and the J gene lost 8 bases, with 12 bases spanning the gap. The CDR3, as DNA: TGTGCCAGCAGCCTCCGGACAGCCGAAAAACTGTTTTTT. It is translated as CASSLRTAEKLFF.

This sequence joins TRBV5-1 and TRBJ2-3; D might be TRBD2 (5 bases). V dropped 0 bases and J dropped 6 bases, with 14 bases sitting between them. This CDR3 comprises 15 residues. Germline CDR1 reads SGHRS; CDR2 reads YFSETQ. CDR3 bases: TGCGCCAGCAGCTTGGAAGGCGGGTCGGCGGATACGCAGTATTTT. This gives the protein CASSLEGGSADTQYF.

This clone was observed a few times. The chain employs TRBV6-1 and TRBJ2-1, with D perhaps TRBD2 (6 bases). The length of the CDR3 is 15 residues. V was clipped by 1 base and J by 0 bases, with 7 bases between them. Germline V gives CDR1 MNHNS, CDR2 SASEGT. The CDR3 here is CASSEVGSSYNEQFF. The CDR3 DNA follows: TGTGCCAGCAGTGAAGTCGGGAGCTCCTACAATGAGCAGTTCTTC.

The rearrangement uses TRBV6-5 and TRBJ1-5; 8 nucleotides align to TRBD1. Trimming cost V 6 bases and J 0 bases; bases outside gene matches: 1. Looked up from germline, CDR1 is MNHEY and CDR2 is SVGAGI. This CDR3 is 14 amino acids long. The CDR3 sequence: CASRTGDSNQPQHF. In nucleotides, the CDR3 is TGTGCCAGCAGGACAGGGGATAGCAATCAGCCCCAGCATTTT.

The chain joins TRBV5-4 to TRBJ2-3; D remains unclear. V lost 7 bases and J lost 4, with 10 bases in between. Germline V CDR1 and CDR2: SGHNT, YYREEE (reference sequence). The CDR3 covers 12 residues. The CDR3 nucleotides read TGTGCCAGCTCAGGCTTGGCAGATACGCAGTATTTT. Protein: CASSGLADTQYF.

The genes are TRBV27 and TRBJ1-1; tentatively, D is TRBD1 (6 bases). This CDR3 has 13 amino acids. V dropped 8 bases and J dropped 3 bases, with 13 bases sitting between them. CDR1 is MNHEY, CDR2 SMNVEV, per germline (reference sequence). CDR3 nucleotides: TGTGCCAGCTACAGGGAGATAGACACTGAAGCTTTCTTT. Translation: CASYREIDTEAFF.

V usage is TRBV29-1 and J usage is TRBJ2-3; D may be TRBD1 (6 bases). Between the trimmed V and J ends, which lost 3 bases and 3 bases, there was a span of 10 bases. The length of the CDR3 is 13 residues. Germline loops: CDR1 SQVTM, CDR2 ANQGSEA. CDR3 region: CSVEAQGTDTQYF. The DNA for the CDR3 is TGCAGCGTTGAGGCACAGGGTACAGATACGCAGTATTTT.

This clone showed up just a few times. The CDR3 region is CASSSRLAGEQYF. In nucleotides, the CDR3 is TGTGCCAGCAGCTCTCGACTAGCGGGGGAGCAGTACTTC. The chain carries TRBV7-6 and TRBJ2-7, with 11 nucleotides matching TRBD2. J was trimmed by 7 bases and V by 4 bases; bases with no gene match: 3. The V gene's germline CDR1 is SGHVS and CDR2 FNYEAQ. The CDR3 has 13 residues.